These 9 T cell receptor beta chains share one sample of origin, sequenced in a study of blood T cell repertoires in COVID-19. TCRdb's table, derived via immunoSEQ multiplex PCR, lists solely in-frame clones and lacks some. The repertoire has roughly 200,000 clones, about 88% of them found once; the top ten carry just over 2.5%. Specimen: PBMCs or T cells enriched from blood (not recorded which). The receptors were sampled from a young woman who had recovered from COVID-19.

This clone occurred a few times. DNA of the CDR3: TGTGCCAGCAGTCTATTTCCCTCCCGGGGGAGGGGGACTGAAGCTTTCTTT. Residues: CASSLFPSRGRGTEAFF. The chain links TRBV6-6 to TRBJ1-1; TRBD1 might be the D (6 bases). CDR1 and CDR2 from the germline V gene are MNHNY and SVGAGI (reference sequence). Trimming removed 5 bases at V and 5 bases at J, with 24 bases between. This CDR3 has 17 amino acids.

V gene TRBV28 combines with J gene TRBJ1-5; TRBD1 might be the D (5 bases). Germline V gene sequence: CDR1 MDHEN, CDR2 SYDVKM. The length of the CDR3 is 14 residues. V was trimmed by 3 bases and J by 3 bases, leaving 9 bases between them. The CDR3 spells CASSFAGINQPQHF. The CDR3 DNA sequence: TGTGCCAGCAGTTTCGCAGGGATCAATCAGCCCCAGCATTTT.

This clone came up a few times. V is TRBV28 and J is TRBJ1-2, with TRBD1 identical over 7 bases. Germline CDR1 is MDHEN and CDR2 is SYDVKM. The CDR3 sequence is 11 residues long. J gave up 14 bases and V 5 bases, and 8 bases lay outside the gene matches. The CDR3 sequence is CASSLETGKTF. CDR3 bases: TGTGCCAGCAGTCTAGAGACAGGGAAGACCTTC.

The chain uses TRBV6-5 and TRBJ1-1; maybe TRBD1 (5 bases). The germline V and J ends were trimmed by 6 bases and 2 bases, with 16 bases remaining between them. CDR1 is MNHEY, CDR2 SVGAGI, per germline. The CDR3 sequence is 15 residues long. This CDR3 reads CASRSLRTLNTEAFF. The CDR3 nucleotides are TGTGCCAGCAGGTCCCTTCGGACACTCAACACTGAAGCTTTCTTT.

The chain couples TRBV2 to TRBJ1-2; the match to TRBD1 covers 10 bases. Trimming at V came to 6 bases and at J to 2 bases, leaving 9 bases not matched to a gene. The CDR3 is 16 amino acids. Germline loops: CDR1 SNHLY, CDR2 FYNNEI. The DNA for the CDR3 is TGTGCCAGCAGGGAGACAGGGGGCGCATCAAACTATGGCTACACCTTC. Translation gives CASRETGGASNYGYTF.

In its sample, this clone was seen once. The chain uses TRBV14 and TRBJ1-1, with D hard to call. The CDR3 is 17 amino acids. From germline, CDR1 is SGHDN and CDR2 FVKESK. The V and J ends lost 0 bases and 0 bases respectively, with 14 bases between them. In DNA form, the CDR3 reads TGTGCCAGCAGCCAAGAACAGTTCCGATCTATGAACACTGAAGCTTTCTTT. Amino acids: CASSQEQFRSMNTEAFF.

The sample holds one count of this clone. The genes are TRBV11-1 and TRBJ1-1, with a weak D call TRBD1 (6 bases). V was clipped by 5 bases and J by 5 bases, with 15 bases between them. This CDR3 spans 14 amino acids. Looked up from germline, CDR1 is SGHAT and CDR2 is FQDESV (reference sequence). The DNA for the CDR3 is TGTGCCAGCAGCACACCCACAGGGATGACTGAAGCTTTCTTT. This sequence encodes CASSTPTGMTEAFF.

The chain has TRBV11-3 and TRBJ2-3; D is possibly TRBD2 (5 bases). The CDR3 length is 14 residues. CDR1 and CDR2 (germline): SGHNT, YENEEA. Trimming removed 4 bases at V and 4 bases at J, with 12 bases between. The CDR3 DNA reads TGTGCCAGCAGCTCACTAGGTTACCCAGATACGCAGTATTTT. Protein product: CASSSLGYPDTQYF. Supplemented by reference TRBV11-3 and TRBJ2-3, the full variable domain reads EAGVVQSPRYKIIEKKQPVAFWCNPISGHNTLYWYLQNLGQGPELLIRYENEEAVDDSQLPKDRFSAERLKGVDSTLKIQPAELGDSAVYLCASSSLGYPDTQYFGPGTRLTVL.

This sequence joins TRBV7-6 and TRBJ1-1; D remains ambiguous. Germline-derived CDR1 and CDR2 are SGHVS and FNYEAQ. The V and J ends lost 5 bases and 3 bases respectively, with 13 bases between them. This CDR3 region has 14 residues. The CDR3 loop reads CASSPKTLDTEAFF. The CDR3 DNA follows: TGTGCCAGCAGCCCGAAAACTCTGGACACTGAAGCTTTCTTT.